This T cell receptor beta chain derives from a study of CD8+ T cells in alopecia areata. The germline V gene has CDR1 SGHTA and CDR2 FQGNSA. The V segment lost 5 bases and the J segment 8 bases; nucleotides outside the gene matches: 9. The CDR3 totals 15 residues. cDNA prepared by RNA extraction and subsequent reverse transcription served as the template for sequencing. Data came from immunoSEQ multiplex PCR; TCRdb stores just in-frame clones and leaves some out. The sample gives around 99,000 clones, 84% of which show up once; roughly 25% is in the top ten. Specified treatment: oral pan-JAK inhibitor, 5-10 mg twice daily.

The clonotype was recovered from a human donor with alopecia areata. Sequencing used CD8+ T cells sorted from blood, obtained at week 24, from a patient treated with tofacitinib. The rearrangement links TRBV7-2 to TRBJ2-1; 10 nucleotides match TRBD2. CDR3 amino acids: CASSTTSGVGDEQFF. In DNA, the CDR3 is TGTGCCAGCAGCACCACTAGCGGGGTTGGAGATGAGCAGTTCTTC.